This entry features one T cell receptor (beta chain) sequence. Its antigen is not known. Treatment meaning: roughly 10-day PBMC culture with coronavirus spike peptide pools or control peptides (ViraFEST assay). The data were taken from a study of vaccination and CD4 T cells after COVID-19. V lost 2 bases and J 2 bases, leaving 10 bases between the germline ends. Germline V gives CDR1 SGHRS, CDR2 YFSETQ. The CDR3 length is 14 residues. At the Johns Hopkins FTIC core, DNA taken from cultured CD4+ T cells was sequenced by way of the Oncomine TCR Beta short-read assay. TCRdb passed the PCR reads through MiXCR, listing each CDR3 protein once. The repertoire holds about 19,000 distinct CDR3 sequences, 45% to 60% seen once, with about 9.8% in the top ten.

The clonotype was recovered from a human donor who had recovered from COVID-19. The sample consisted of CD4+ T cells from blood, cultured in vitro, taken after SARS-CoV-2 vaccination. The chain links TRBV5-1 to TRBJ2-5; a possible D gene is TRBD2 (6 bases). In nucleotides, the CDR3 is TGCGCCAGCAGCTTACCCCGGGGGCAAGAGACCCAGTACTTC. Its translation: CASSLPRGQETQYF.